The 21 T cell receptor beta chains in this list originate from one sample, sequenced in a study of cytomegalovirus exposure and HLA in healthy donors. PCR involved 60 Vbeta and 13 Jbeta primers. TCRdb keeps only in-frame clones here, not all; method: immunoSEQ multiplex PCR. This table holds 180,000 or so clones, more than 75% found once. Sequences were obtained from PBMCs. The source of these receptors is a young woman in good health and CMV-seropositive.

The chain uses TRBV9 and TRBJ2-2; D is perhaps TRBD2 (6 bases). The CDR3 is made up of 18 amino acids. Trimming stripped 6 bases from V and 3 bases from J, with 24 bases between. Germline V lookup: CDR1 SGDLS, CDR2 YYNGEE. The CDR3 is CASTPSEKGGWDTGELFF. The CDR3 DNA is TGTGCCAGCACCCCCAGCGAAAAGGGAGGTTGGGACACCGGGGAGCTGTTTTTT.

The chain links TRBV21-1 to TRBJ1-2; the table calls TRBD1, which could not be checked here. TRBV21-1 is a recognized pseudogene. The CDR3 extends over 16 amino acids. The CDR3 DNA is TGTGCCAGCAGCGCCCCAAACAGGGGGTTCGTTTATGGCTACACCTTC. This translates into CASSAPNRGFVYGYTF.

V gene TRBV4-3 combines with J gene TRBJ2-7; D perhaps matches TRBD2 (5 bases). The ends were cut back, 1 base at V and 5 bases at J, with 18 bases in the middle. This CDR3 has 16 residues. CDR1 is LGHNA, CDR2 YSLEER, per germline. CDR3 bases: TGCGCCAGCAGCCAAGCTGGACGGGATCATTGGAACGAGCAGTACTTC. Protein sequence: CASSQAGRDHWNEQYF.

Regarding this clone: A read error may account for a junction end that differs from germline. This chain links TRBV2 with TRBJ2-7; 8 positions agree with TRBD1. Germline V gene sequence: CDR1 SNHLY, CDR2 FYNNEI. The CDR3 extends over 15 amino acids. DNA for the CDR3: TGTGCCGGCAGTGAGGGAGCAGGGGGCTTATACGAGCAGTACTTC. This sequence encodes CAGSEGAGGLYEQYF.

The CDR3: CASSVDRDTEAFF. The CDR3 DNA is TGCGCCAGCAGCGTTGACAGGGACACTGAAGCTTTCTTT. The rearrangement joins TRBV5-1 to TRBJ1-1, with TRBD1 matching over 7 bases. Looked up from germline, CDR1 is SGHRS and CDR2 is YFSETQ. The CDR3 is made up of 13 amino acids. Germline trimming cut 4 bases from V and 3 bases from J; bases unmatched to any gene: 3.

This chain connects TRBV19 to TRBJ1-4; 7 bases are a match to TRBD1. The germline gives CDR1 LNHDA, CDR2 SQIVND (reference sequence). The CDR3 runs 16 residues. With V trimmed by 4 bases and J by 4 bases, 9 bases remained unmatched. The CDR3 nucleotides read TGTGCCAGTAGTAACCACAACAGGGGCGGTAATGAAAAACTGTTTTTT. Amino acid sequence: CASSNHNRGGNEKLFF. Filled out from reference TRBV19 and TRBJ1-4, the complete variable domain reads DGGITQSPKYLFRKEGQNVTLSCEQNLNHDAMYWYRQDPGQGLRLIYYSQIVNDFQKGDIAEGYSVSREKKESFPLTVTSAQKNPTAFYLCASSNHNRGGNEKLFFGSGTQLSVL.

The CDR3 sequence: CATLFAAGGLETQYF. The DNA for the CDR3 is TGTGCCACCCTCTTTGCTGCGGGGGGGCTGGAGACCCAGTACTTC. The chain has TRBV27 and TRBJ2-5, with 9 bases lining up with TRBD2. Germline assignment: CDR1 MNHEY and CDR2 SMNVEV (reference sequence). With 10 bases clipped from V and 5 bases from J, the junction kept 14 bases outside the gene matches. The CDR3 is 15 residues long.

The rearrangement uses TRBV4-3 and TRBJ2-5, with a tentative D call TRBD2 (6 bases). The J call may be incorrect, as the DNA end agrees better with TRBJ2-7. The germline V gene has CDR1 LGHNA and CDR2 YSLEER. The CDR3 spans 15 residues. The chain's CDR3 is CASSQEGRREYEQYF. CDR3 nucleotide sequence: TGCGCCAGCAGCCAAGAGGGCAGGCGGGAATACGAGCAGTACTTC.

The table lists this clone with a few counts. The V and J genes are TRBV28 and TRBJ1-2, with a possible D match to TRBD1 (5 bases). V shed 5 bases and J shed 8 bases, with 18 bases lying between them. The CDR3 is 14 amino acids. The germline V gene encodes CDR1 MDHEN and CDR2 SYDVKM. The CDR3 DNA reads TGTGCCAGCAGTCCCGCCCTCGGGGGGAAGGGCTACACCTTC. It codes for CASSPALGGKGYTF.

The V gene is TRBV7-2, the J gene TRBJ2-5; 9 bases are shared with TRBD2. This CDR3 has 16 residues. Germline lookup yields CDR1 SGHTA and CDR2 FQGNSA. V shed 1 base, J shed 5 bases, and the junction held 8 bases outside the gene matches. The CDR3 reads CASSLEGGGAPETQYF. The DNA for the CDR3 is TGTGCCAGCAGCTTAGAAGGCGGGGGGGCCCCGGAGACCCAGTACTTC.

The rearrangement links TRBV27 to TRBJ2-7, with 7 nucleotides matching TRBD2. CDR3 length equals 14 residues. Germline CDR1 reads MNHEY; CDR2 reads SMNVEV (reference sequence). V dropped 6 bases and J dropped 0; count of bases not matched to a gene: 5. CDR3 bases: TGTGCCAGCAGCCTTGGGAGGGGCTCCTACGAGCAGTACTTC. It specifies CASSLGRGSYEQYF.

This chain links TRBV7-3 with TRBJ1-2; perhaps TRBD1 as D (5 bases). This CDR3 spans 13 amino acids. Germline lookup yields CDR1 SGHTA and CDR2 FQGTGA. Between the trimmed V and J ends, which lost 2 bases and 2 bases, there was a span of 6 bases. The CDR3 DNA sequence: TGTGCCAGCAGCTTAGGGGCGAACTATGGCTACACCTTC. It codes for CASSLGANYGYTF.

This clone was seen only once. The chain employs TRBV7-9 and TRBJ1-3; the D is unclear. Germline V lookup: CDR1 SEHNR, CDR2 FQNEAQ (reference sequence). V lost 5 bases to trimming and J lost 0 bases, with 14 bases between them. This CDR3 has 16 amino acids. CDR3 DNA: TGTGCCAGCAGCCCCCACGACTGGAGCTCTGGAAACACCATATATTTT. This gives the protein CASSPHDWSSGNTIYF.

The chain uses TRBV27 and TRBJ2-3; 10 bases agree with TRBD2. Germline V gene lookup returns CDR1 MNHEY and CDR2 SMNVEV (reference sequence). V lost 2 bases, J lost 2 bases, and 4 bases stayed unmatched. CDR3 length: 16 residues. CDR3 nucleotides: TGTGCCAGCAGTTTAACTAGCGGGGAAATCACAGATACGCAGTATTTT. Translation gives CASSLTSGEITDTQYF.

V gene TRBV5-1 combines with J gene TRBJ2-3, with D uncertain. Germline V lookup: CDR1 SGHRS, CDR2 YFSETQ. This CDR3 comprises 15 residues. V was clipped by 0 bases and J by 5 bases, with 13 bases between them. In DNA, the CDR3 is TGCGCCAGCAGCTTGGTGACTCCCCCCGAAGATACGCAGTATTTT. Encoded protein: CASSLVTPPEDTQYF.

V is TRBV5-6 and J is TRBJ1-4; 8 positions match TRBD1. The germline CDR1 and CDR2 sequences are SGHDT and YYEEEE. The CDR3 is made up of 15 amino acids. With 4 bases clipped from V and 1 base from J, the junction kept 3 bases outside the gene matches. In nucleotides, the CDR3 is TGTGCCAGCAGCCCCGGGACAGGAACTAATGAAAAACTGTTTTTT. Translated, it gives CASSPGTGTNEKLFF. Supplemented by reference TRBV5-6 and TRBJ1-4, the full variable domain reads DAGVTQSPTHLIKTRGQQVTLRCSPKSGHDTVSWYQQALGQGPQFIFQYYEEEERQRGNFPDRFSGHQFPNYSSELNVNALLLGDSALYLCASSPGTGTNEKLFFGSGTQLSVL.

This rearrangement joins TRBV7-6 to TRBJ2-5, with D unclear. Trimming stripped 5 bases from V and 1 base from J, with 14 bases between. CDR1 is SGHVS and CDR2 is FNYEAQ in the germline V gene. The CDR3 loop spans 15 amino acids. For the CDR3, the DNA is TGTGCCAGCAGCCTACTCGCCAGGCTCCAAGAGACCCAGTACTTC. Amino acids: CASSLLARLQETQYF.

This clone occurred a few times. The chain joins TRBV7-9 to TRBJ2-4; 8 bases match TRBD2. Unmatched junction bases numbered 2, after V lost 8 bases and J lost 5 bases. Looked up from germline, CDR1 is SEHNR and CDR2 is FQNEAQ (reference sequence). This CDR3 comprises 12 residues. Written as DNA, the CDR3 is TGTGCCAGCTTTAGCGGGGAAAACATTCAGTACTTC. Encoded protein: CASFSGENIQYF.

This chain connects TRBV6-5 to TRBJ2-7; TRBD2 aligns across 10 bases. Germline-derived CDR1 and CDR2 are MNHEY and SVGAGI. With V trimmed by 5 bases and J by 4 bases, 8 bases remained unmatched. The CDR3 covers 15 residues. This CDR3 reads CASSQQTSGLYEQYF. In DNA form, the CDR3 reads TGTGCCAGCAGTCAACAGACTAGCGGGTTGTACGAGCAGTACTTC.

Comment on this clone: The sample contains more than one DNA sequence encoding this CDR3. This rearrangement joins TRBV28 to TRBJ2-7; D call uncertain. CDR1 MDHEN and CDR2 SYDVKM come from the germline V gene. This CDR3 has 12 residues. V was cut by 2 bases and J by 4 bases, with 6 bases left in between. The CDR3 loop reads CASSLPGYEQYF. CDR3 sequence (DNA): TGTGCCAGCAGTTTACCGGGTTACGAGCAGTACTTC. Combining the CDR3 with reference TRBV28 and TRBJ2-7 gives the whole variable domain DVKVTQSSRYLVKRTGEKVFLECVQDMDHENMFWYRQDPGLGLRLIYFSYDVKMKEKGDIPEGYSVSREKKERFSLILESASTNQTSMYLCASSLPGYEQYFGPGTRLTVT.

This clone was detected only a few times. The V and J genes are TRBV5-4 and TRBJ2-5, with D perhaps matching TRBD2 (6 bases). Germline CDR1 is SGHNT and CDR2 is YYREEE (reference sequence). The ends were cut back, 2 bases at V and 6 bases at J, with 11 bases in the middle. CDR3 length equals 13 residues. The CDR3: CASSLAGWQTQYF. CDR3 nucleotides: TGTGCCAGCAGCTTAGCGGGCTGGCAGACCCAGTACTTC.